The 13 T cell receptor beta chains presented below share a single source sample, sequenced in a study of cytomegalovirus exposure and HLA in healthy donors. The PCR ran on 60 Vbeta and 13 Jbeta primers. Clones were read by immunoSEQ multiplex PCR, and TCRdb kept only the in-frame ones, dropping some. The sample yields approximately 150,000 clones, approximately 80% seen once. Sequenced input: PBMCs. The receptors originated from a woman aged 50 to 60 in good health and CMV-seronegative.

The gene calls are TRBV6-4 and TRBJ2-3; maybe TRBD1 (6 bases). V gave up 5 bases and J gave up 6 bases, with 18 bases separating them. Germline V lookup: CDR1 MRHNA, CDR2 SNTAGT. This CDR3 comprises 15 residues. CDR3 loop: CASSQTGLGADTQYF. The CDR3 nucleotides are TGTGCCAGCAGTCAAACAGGGCTTGGAGCGGATACGCAGTATTTT.

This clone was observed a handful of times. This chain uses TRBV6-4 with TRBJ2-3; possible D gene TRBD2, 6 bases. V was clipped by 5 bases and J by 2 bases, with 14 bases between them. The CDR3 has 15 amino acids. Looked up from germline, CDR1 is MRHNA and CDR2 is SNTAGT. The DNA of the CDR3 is TGTGCCAGCAGTTCTAGCGACTCCTTCACAGATACGCAGTATTTT. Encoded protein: CASSSSDSFTDTQYF.

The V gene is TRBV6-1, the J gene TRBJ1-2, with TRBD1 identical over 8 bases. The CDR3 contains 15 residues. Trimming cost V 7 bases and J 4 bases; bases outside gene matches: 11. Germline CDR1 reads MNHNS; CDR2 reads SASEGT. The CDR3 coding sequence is TGTGCCAGCACCTCACCTGAGACAGGGGTCTATGGCTACACCTTC. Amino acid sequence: CASTSPETGVYGYTF.

The CDR3 loop is CAIRTREVYEQYF. CDR3 coding DNA: TGTGCCATTCGGACTAGAGAGGTTTACGAGCAGTACTTC. The chain combines TRBV10-3 with TRBJ2-7, with 7 bases matching TRBD2. Germline V gene lookup returns CDR1 ENHRY and CDR2 SYGVKD. The CDR3 runs 13 residues. V shed 9 bases, J shed 4 bases, and the junction held 9 bases outside the gene matches.

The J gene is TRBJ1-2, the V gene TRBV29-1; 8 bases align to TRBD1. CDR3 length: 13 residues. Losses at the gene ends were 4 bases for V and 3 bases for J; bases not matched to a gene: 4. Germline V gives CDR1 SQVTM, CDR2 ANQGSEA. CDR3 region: CSVVAQGDYGYTF. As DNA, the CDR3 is TGCAGCGTTGTGGCACAGGGGGACTATGGCTACACCTTC. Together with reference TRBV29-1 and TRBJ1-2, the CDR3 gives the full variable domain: SAVISQKPSRDICQRGTSLTIQCQVDSQVTMMFWYRQQPGQSLTLIATANQGSEATYESGFVIDKFPISRPNLTFSTLTVSNMSPEDSSIYLCSVVAQGDYGYTFGSGTRLTVV.

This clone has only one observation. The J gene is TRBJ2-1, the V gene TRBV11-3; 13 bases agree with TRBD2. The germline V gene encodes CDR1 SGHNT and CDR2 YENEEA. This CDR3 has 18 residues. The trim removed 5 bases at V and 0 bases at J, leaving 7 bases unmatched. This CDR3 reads CASSPGLAGYSSYNEQFF. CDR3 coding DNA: TGTGCCAGCAGCCCGGGACTAGCGGGATACAGCTCCTACAATGAGCAGTTCTTC.

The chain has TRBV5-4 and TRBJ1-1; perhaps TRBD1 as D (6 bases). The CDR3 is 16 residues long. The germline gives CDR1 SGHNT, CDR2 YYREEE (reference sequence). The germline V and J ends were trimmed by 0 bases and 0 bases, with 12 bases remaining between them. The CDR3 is CASSLGRGILNTEAFF. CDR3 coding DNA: TGTGCCAGCAGCTTGGGCAGGGGAATCTTGAACACTGAAGCTTTCTTT.

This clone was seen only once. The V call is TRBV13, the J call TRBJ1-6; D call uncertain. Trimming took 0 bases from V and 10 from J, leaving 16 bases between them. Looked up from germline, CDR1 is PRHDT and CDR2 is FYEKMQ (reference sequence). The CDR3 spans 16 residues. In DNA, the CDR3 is TGTGCCAGCAGCTTAGGGGCACGCACCGTCGGGTCACCCCTCCACTTT. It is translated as CASSLGARTVGSPLHF. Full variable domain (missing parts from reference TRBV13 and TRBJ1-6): AAGVIQSPRHLIKEKRETATLKCYPIPRHDTVYWYQQGPGQDPQFLISFYEKMQSDKGSIPDRFSAQQFSDYHSELNMSSLELGDSALYFCASSLGARTVGSPLHFGNGTRLTVT.

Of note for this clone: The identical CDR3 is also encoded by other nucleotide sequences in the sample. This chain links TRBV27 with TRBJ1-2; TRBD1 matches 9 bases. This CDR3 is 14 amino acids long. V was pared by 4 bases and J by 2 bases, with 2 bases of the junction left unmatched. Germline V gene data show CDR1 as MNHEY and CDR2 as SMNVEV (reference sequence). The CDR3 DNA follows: TGTGCCAGCAGTTCAACAGGGGGCAACTATGGCTACACCTTC. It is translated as CASSSTGGNYGYTF.

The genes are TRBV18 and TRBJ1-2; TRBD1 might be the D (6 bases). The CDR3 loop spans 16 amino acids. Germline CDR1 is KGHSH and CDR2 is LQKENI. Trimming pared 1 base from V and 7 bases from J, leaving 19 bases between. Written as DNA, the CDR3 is TGTGCCAGCTCACCACAGAATCAGGGGCTGATTGGTGGCTACACCTTC. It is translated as CASSPQNQGLIGGYTF.

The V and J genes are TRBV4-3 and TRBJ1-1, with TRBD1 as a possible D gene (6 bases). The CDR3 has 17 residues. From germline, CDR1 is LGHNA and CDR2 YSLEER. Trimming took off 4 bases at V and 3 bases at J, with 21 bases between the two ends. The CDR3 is CASSLFRGGRRDTEAFF. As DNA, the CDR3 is TGCGCCAGCAGCCTCTTCCGGGGGGGGCGCCGGGACACTGAAGCTTTCTTT.

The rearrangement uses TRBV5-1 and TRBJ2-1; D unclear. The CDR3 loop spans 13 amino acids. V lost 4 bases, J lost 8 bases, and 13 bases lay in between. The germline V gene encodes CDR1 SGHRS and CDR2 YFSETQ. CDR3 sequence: CASSLQPTDEQFF. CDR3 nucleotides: TGCGCCAGCAGCCTACAGCCCACGGATGAGCAGTTCTTC.

The CDR3 sequence: CASSGQGDYNEQFF. CDR3 in DNA: TGTGCCAGTAGCGGACAGGGGGATTACAATGAGCAGTTCTTC. The chain joins TRBV19 to TRBJ2-1; 10 bases are shared with TRBD1. V was pared by 6 bases and J by 4 bases, with 3 bases of the junction left unmatched. The CDR3 spans 14 residues. Germline V gene data show CDR1 as LNHDA and CDR2 as SQIVND (reference sequence).